Listed below are T cell receptor beta chains from one sample, sequenced in a study of T cell responses to AZD1222 COVID-19 vaccine. TCRdb keeps only in-frame clones here, not all; method: immunoSEQ multiplex PCR. The table lists tens of thousands of clones, approximately 86% of them singletons. The starting material was peripheral blood, obtained on day 0 of AZD1222 vaccination. These receptors were collected from an adult in good health. The CDR3 runs from the conserved cysteine through the conserved F or W. A D gene is named only where the DNA matches it firmly. Only part of the rows carry a size: once, few, many, or a class if the clone is expanded.

>13|TRBJ2-1|.|.|TRBV7-3
CASSLEPNNEQFF
>12|TRBJ1-6|.|.|TRBV11-2
CASSSLGHREHF
>15|TRBJ2-3|.|.|TRBV2
CASSEPRTDTDTQYF
>12|TRBJ2-2|.|few|TRBV6-5
CASRRQTGELFF
>14|TRBJ1-3|.|.|TRBV30
CAWSVAGYGNTIYF
>16|TRBJ2-6|TRBD1|few|TRBV2
CASKGDRYSGANVLTF
>12|TRBJ1-1|.|.|TRBV28
CASSLGTVEAFF
>16|TRBJ2-7|.|.|TRBV5-5
CASSRGDKQASYEQYF
>17|TRBJ2-3|.|.|TRBV9
CASSVRGRLDSTDTQYF
>16|TRBJ1-2|.|.|TRBV10-3
CAISESIHGGRHGYTF
>15|TRBJ1-2|TRBD1|.|TRBV6-5
CASISRTGGAYGYTF
>14|TRBJ1-1|.|.|TRBV5-1
CASNPGQQNTEAFF
>11|TRBJ1-1|.|few|TRBV29-1
CSVSGEIEAFF
>16|TRBJ1-4|.|.|TRBV6-6
CASSPYTPATNEKLFF
>15|TRBJ2-7|TRBD2|.|TRBV7-8
CASSLGTSGVYEQYF
>13|TRBJ2-7|.|medium-sized|TRBV7-7
CASSLAGSYEQYF
>17|TRBJ2-3|.|once|TRBV15
CATSRGRIGGRTDTQYF
>14|TRBJ2-3|TRBD2|.|TRBV10-2
CASRLAGLTDTQYF
>17|TRBJ2-3|.|once|TRBV24-1
CATSDYTRGPRTDTQYF
>14|TRBJ2-1|TRBD2|.|TRBV9
CASSAGTSRDEQFF
>13|TRBJ1-4|.|.|TRBV7-2
CASSFTLNEGLFF
>18|TRBJ1-2|TRBD1|.|TRBV6-1
CASSGAGTGAPADYGYTF
>13|TRBJ2-2|.|.|TRBV7-2
CATRDSNTGELFF
>12|TRBJ2-7|.|.|TRBV5-1
CASSLDLYEQYF
>15|TRBJ2-5|TRBD2|.|TRBV6-5
CASRATSGQQETQYF
>15|TRBJ2-1|TRBD1|.|TRBV6-5
CASSASGQGYNEQFF
>15|TRBJ2-5|TRBD2|.|TRBV29-1
CSVPPPAGGKETQYF
>14|TRBJ2-5|.|.|TRBV7-6
CASRKRRQEETQYF
>14|TRBJ1-1|.|.|TRBV5-5
CASSLVQPGTEAFF
>14|TRBJ2-1|.|.|TRBV30
CAWASGRGVNEQFF
>14|TRBJ2-2|.|.|TRBV7-2
CASSPAGAARELFF
>16|TRBJ2-1|.|.|TRBV6-2/TRBV6-3
CASSYREGGFLNEQFF
>15|TRBJ2-2|TRBD1|once|TRBV5-1
CASSGDRANTGELFF
>16|TRBJ2-1|.|.|TRBV4-1
CASSQVNSNVWNEQFF
>15|TRBJ2-5|.|.|TRBV7-3
CASSLIPGLQETQYF
>16|TRBJ2-7|TRBD2|.|TRBV2
CASSEDGGGPYYEQYF
>15|TRBJ2-3|TRBD2|.|TRBV9
CASSASGGPTDTQYF
>15|TRBJ1-6|TRBD1|.|TRBV30
CAWSPRTGANSPLHF
>15|TRBJ1-4|TRBD1|once|TRBV6-2/TRBV6-3
CASSYSDRVGEKLFF
>15|TRBJ1-1|.|.|TRBV18
CASSRQVVSDTEAFF
>17|TRBJ1-5|.|few|TRBV30
CAWSKDRGINRNQPQHF
>16|TRBJ2-2|.|.|TRBV9
CASSPLPAGATGELFF
>13|TRBJ1-5|.|few|TRBV10-3
CAISGAGGQPQHF
>13|TRBJ2-5|TRBD1|.|TRBV10-1
CASSTGGTETQYF
>14|TRBJ1-1|.|.|TRBV6-1
CASSEGGLNTEAFF
>11|TRBJ2-1|.|few|TRBV28
CASSLNNEQFF